This T cell receptor (beta chain) was profiled in a study of PD-1 and CTLA-4 blockade in melanoma. The CDR3 loop spans 13 amino acids. The germline V and J ends were trimmed by 3 bases and 7 bases, with 10 bases remaining between them. Germline V CDR1 and CDR2: MNHEY, SMNVEV (reference sequence). Repertoires were generated with immunoSEQ multiplex PCR, while TCRdb's copy carries only in-frame clones and drops some. The sample has 25,000 to 30,000 clones, 70% to 90% seen once. Sequenced material: CD8+ T cells from peripheral blood, taken before anti-PD-1 treatment. V gene TRBV27 combines with J gene TRBJ2-1, with D unresolved. This receptor was identified in a human donor with melanoma. CDR3 loop: CASSFGPMNEQFF. The CDR3 DNA sequence: TGTGCCAGCAGTTTCGGCCCCATGAATGAGCAGTTCTTC.